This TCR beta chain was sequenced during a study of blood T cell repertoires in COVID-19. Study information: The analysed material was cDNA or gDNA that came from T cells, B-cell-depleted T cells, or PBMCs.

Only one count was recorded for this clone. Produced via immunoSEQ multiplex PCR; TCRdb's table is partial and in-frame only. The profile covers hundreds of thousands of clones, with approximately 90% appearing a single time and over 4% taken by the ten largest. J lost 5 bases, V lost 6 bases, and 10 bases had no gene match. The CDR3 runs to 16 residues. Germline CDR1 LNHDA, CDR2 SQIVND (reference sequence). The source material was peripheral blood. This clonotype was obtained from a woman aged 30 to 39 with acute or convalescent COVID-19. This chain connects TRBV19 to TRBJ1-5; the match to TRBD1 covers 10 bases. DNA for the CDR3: TGTGCCAGTAGACCCCCGACAGGGGGCTGGGATCAGCCCCAGCATTTT. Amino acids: CASRPPTGGWDQPQHF.